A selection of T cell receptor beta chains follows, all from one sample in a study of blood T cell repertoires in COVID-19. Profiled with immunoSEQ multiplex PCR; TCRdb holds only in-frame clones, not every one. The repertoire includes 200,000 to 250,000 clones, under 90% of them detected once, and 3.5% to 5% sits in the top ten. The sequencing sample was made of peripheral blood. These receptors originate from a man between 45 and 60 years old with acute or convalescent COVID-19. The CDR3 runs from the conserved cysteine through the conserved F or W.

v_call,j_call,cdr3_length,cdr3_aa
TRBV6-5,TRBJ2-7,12,CASGTGTYEQYF
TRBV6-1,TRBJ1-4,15,CASSEPGSGNEKLFF
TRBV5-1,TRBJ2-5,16,CASSLAGTGTWETQYF
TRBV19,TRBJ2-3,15,CASSIGGLDTDTQYF
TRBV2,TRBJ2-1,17,CASFDRVRGKSYNEQFF
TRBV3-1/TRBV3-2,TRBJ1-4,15,CASSPHRGQGEKLFF
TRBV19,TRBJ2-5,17,CASSIGGAGGLQETQYF
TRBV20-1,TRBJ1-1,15,CSASFGQVGNTEAFF
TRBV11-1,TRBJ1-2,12,CASSQHRDGYTF
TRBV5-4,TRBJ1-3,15,CASSLPGNSGNTIYF
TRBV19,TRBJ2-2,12,CALGRDTGELFF
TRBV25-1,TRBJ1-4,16,CASSARGTATNEKLFF